Below, 27 T cell receptor beta chains from the same sample are listed, as sequenced in a study of identical twins. TCRdb used MiXCR to reprocess the 5' RACE reads, holding one entry per CDR3 protein. The table records 750,000 to 950,000 distinct CDR3 sequences, 12% of them present only once. In addition, the sample was reused for a study of yellow fever vaccine responses in identical twins.

What was sequenced was PBMCs. These receptors came from a woman younger than 30 in good health.

This rearrangement joins TRBV7-9 to TRBJ2-7, with a tentative D call TRBD2 (6 bases). The CDR3 totals 15 residues. With 5 bases removed from V and 0 bases from J, the gap between germline ends came to 14 bases. CDR1 and CDR2 from the germline V gene are SEHNR and FQNEAQ (reference sequence). CDR3 DNA sequence: TGTGCCAGCAGCCCAAGAGGAGGGGACTCCTACGAGCAGTACGTC. Amino acid sequence: CASSPRGGDSYEQYV.

The rearrangement joins TRBV12-3 or TRBV12-4 to TRBJ2-7; TRBD2 aligns across 7 bases. V gave up 8 bases and J gave up 4 bases; unmatched junction bases: 11. The CDR3 runs to 14 residues. Written as DNA, the CDR3 is TGTGCCAGCTCGTGGGGGAGGGAGGTTTACGAGCAGTACTTC. Protein product: CASSWGREVYEQYF.

This clonotype was counted a few times. The chain has TRBV20-1 and TRBJ2-5; D is perhaps TRBD1 (6 bases). In germline, CDR1 is DFQATT, CDR2 SNEGSKA (reference sequence). V lost 3 bases and J 2 bases, leaving 13 bases between the germline ends. The CDR3 length is 14 residues. The CDR3 protein is CSASQPGHQETQYF. The CDR3 DNA sequence: TGCAGTGCTAGTCAACCGGGACATCAAGAGACCCAGTACTTC.

This clonotype was detected only a few times. The rearrangement uses TRBV20-1 and TRBJ2-7; the D is unclear. The CDR3 runs 12 residues. Trimming pared 5 bases from V and 1 base from J, leaving 9 bases between. CDR1 and CDR2 (germline): DFQATT, SNEGSKA (reference sequence). This CDR3 reads CSAATPSYEQYF. The CDR3 bases are TGCAGTGCTGCGACACCTTCCTACGAGCAGTACTTC.

This clonotype has just a few counts. The genes are TRBV29-1 and TRBJ2-7; D call uncertain. The CDR3 extends over 12 amino acids. V was trimmed by 7 bases and J by 2 bases, leaving 12 bases between them. Per germline, CDR1 SQVTM and CDR2 ANQGSEA. The CDR3 DNA reads TGCAGCGCCGCAACGGCCCCCTACGAGCAGTACTTC. This codes for CSAATAPYEQYF.

At least ten counts were recorded for this clonotype. The genes are TRBV3-1 and TRBJ1-3; D is undetermined. Trimming took 1 base from V and 8 from J, leaving 3 bases between them. CDR3 length equals 11 residues. The germline CDR1 and CDR2 sequences are LGHDT and YNNKEL (reference sequence). CDR3 region: CASSQGDTIYF. The DNA for the CDR3 is TGTGCCAGCAGCCAAGGGGACACCATATATTTT.

The rearrangement links TRBV14 to TRBJ2-1; 7 nucleotides agree with TRBD2. The CDR3 has 15 residues. Germline CDR1 SGHDN, CDR2 FVKESK. V was pared by 1 base and J by 8 bases, with 8 bases of the junction left unmatched. CDR3 nucleotide sequence: TGTGCCAGCAGCCAAGTACGGGGGGAAGTGGATGAGCAGTTCTTC. Protein sequence: CASSQVRGEVDEQFF.

The chain joins TRBV6-5 to TRBJ2-7; D tentatively reads TRBD1 or TRBD2 (5 bases each). Trimming removed 0 bases at V and 5 bases at J, with 14 bases between. The V gene's germline CDR1 is MNHEY and CDR2 SVGAGI. This CDR3 region has 15 residues. The CDR3 reads CASSYSTPGDDEQYF. CDR3 nucleotide sequence: TGTGCCAGCAGTTACTCGACCCCCGGGGACGACGAGCAGTACTTC.

This clonotype has a count of ten or more. The J gene is TRBJ2-5, the V gene TRBV6-1, with 7 bases matching TRBD1. The CDR3 is 13 amino acids. The V gene end was trimmed by 6 bases and the J gene end by 0 bases; junction bases not matched to a gene: 1. Looked up from germline, CDR1 is MNHNS and CDR2 is SASEGT. CDR3 nucleotides: TGTGCCAGCAGCGGGACAGACCAAGAGACCCAGTACTTC. As protein: CASSGTDQETQYF.

This clonotype has a handful of counts. V is TRBV28 and J is TRBJ2-4; D perhaps matches TRBD1 (6 bases). The germline V gene encodes CDR1 MDHEN and CDR2 SYDVKM. Between the trimmed V and J ends, which lost 8 bases and 0 bases, there was a span of 17 bases. This CDR3 region has 16 residues. The CDR3 DNA reads as TGTGCCAGCCTCCCGACAGGCGTCCTAGCCAAAAACATTCAGTACTTC. It yields the protein CASLPTGVLAKNIQYF. Using reference TRBV28 and TRBJ2-4 for the parts outside the CDR3, the full variable domain is DVKVTQSSRYLVKRTGEKVFLECVQDMDHENMFWYRQDPGLGLRLIYFSYDVKMKEKGDIPEGYSVSREKKERFSLILESASTNQTSMYLCASLPTGVLAKNIQYFGAGTRLSVL.

The CDR3 nucleotides are TGTGCCAGCAGTCTCGGTGGGGGGACAGGGGGCCCTGGTTATCAGCCCCAGCATTTT. It codes for CASSLGGGTGGPGYQPQHF. The gene calls are TRBV12-3 or TRBV12-4 and TRBJ1-5, with TRBD1 matching over 12 bases. The CDR3 totals 19 residues. V shed 5 bases and J 5 bases; nucleotides not matched to a gene: 16.

The chain uses TRBV29-1 and TRBJ1-1, with D possibly matching TRBD1 (6 bases). The CDR3 has 13 residues. The V end lost 6 bases, the J end lost 6 bases, and 17 bases lay between the germline ends. Looked up from germline, CDR1 is SQVTM and CDR2 is ANQGSEA. The CDR3: CSVSQGKGSEAFF. The DNA of the CDR3 is TGCAGCGTCTCACAGGGAAAGGGGTCTGAAGCTTTCTTT.

This chain links TRBV29-1 with TRBJ2-5; 10 bases map to TRBD1. CDR1 SQVTM and CDR2 ANQGSEA come from the germline V gene. V was clipped by 7 bases and J by 4 bases; unmatched bases: 9. The CDR3 contains 14 residues. The CDR3 DNA reads as TGCAGCGGGGGGGACAGGGGTGGAGCAGAGACCCAGTACTTC. Protein product: CSGGDRGGAETQYF. Based on the CDR3 plus reference TRBV29-1 and TRBJ2-5, the full variable domain is SAVISQKPSRDICQRGTSLTIQCQVDSQVTMMFWYRQQPGQSLTLIATANQGSEATYESGFVIDKFPISRPNLTFSTLTVSNMSPEDSSIYLCSGGDRGGAETQYFGPGTRLLVL.

V is TRBV11-2 and J is TRBJ2-5, with D possibly being TRBD1 (5 bases). CDR3 length: 15 amino acids. Germline V CDR1 and CDR2: SGHAT, FQNNGV. Trimming cost V 5 bases and J 4 bases, with 17 bases left between them. The CDR3 region is CASSPSQGSGETQYF. As DNA, the CDR3 is TGTGCCAGCAGCCCGTCCCAGGGTTCCGGAGAGACCCAGTACTTC.

This sequence joins TRBV7-8 and TRBJ2-7; 12 nucleotides align to TRBD2. Germline trimming cut 3 bases from V and 5 bases from J; bases unmatched to any gene: 8. The CDR3 loop spans 16 amino acids. CDR1 and CDR2 (germline): SGHVS, FQNEAQ. CDR3: CASSLSSGRAVHEQYF. DNA for the CDR3: TGTGCCAGCAGCTTGTCTAGCGGGAGGGCCGTTCACGAGCAGTACTTC.

Many counts were recorded for this clonotype. This chain joins TRBV29-1 and TRBJ2-5; 13 nucleotides align to TRBD2. This CDR3 comprises 15 residues. After removal of 1 base from V and 5 bases from J, the junction contained 4 bases not matched to a gene. Per germline, CDR1 SQVTM and CDR2 ANQGSEA. This CDR3 reads CSVEAGLAGRETQYF. For the CDR3, the DNA is TGCAGCGTTGAAGCGGGACTAGCGGGACGGGAGACCCAGTACTTC.

This clonotype appeared many times. The rearrangement links TRBV7-9 to TRBJ1-1, with 7 nucleotides matching TRBD1. Germline loops: CDR1 SEHNR, CDR2 FQNEAQ (reference sequence). The junction had 5 bases not matched to a gene; V was cut back by 6 bases and J by 1 base. The CDR3 spans 14 residues. CDR3 nucleotide sequence: TGTGCCAGCAGAAAGACAGGGTCGAACACTGAAGCTTTCTTT. It codes for CASRKTGSNTEAFF.

The genes are TRBV6-1 and TRBJ1-2; 12 bases agree with TRBD1. The CDR3 consists of 16 residues. CDR1 is MNHNS and CDR2 is SASEGT in the germline V gene. V was pared by 5 bases and J by 3 bases, with 7 bases of the junction left unmatched. The CDR3 here is CASSPGTGGSDYGYTF. The CDR3 DNA sequence: TGTGCCAGCAGTCCCGGGACAGGGGGCTCCGACTATGGCTACACCTTC.

This clonotype was detected a few times. The chain is built from TRBV2 and TRBJ1-5; possibly TRBD1 for D (5 bases). This CDR3 region has 15 residues. From germline, CDR1 is SNHLY and CDR2 FYNNEI. V was clipped by 2 bases and J by 0 bases, with 8 bases between them. This chain's CDR3 is CASSEMGHSNQPQHF. CDR3 DNA: TGTGCCAGCAGTGAAATGGGGCATAGCAATCAGCCCCAGCATTTT.

This clonotype was observed at least ten times. This chain uses TRBV5-5 with TRBJ2-5, with 10 nucleotides matching TRBD2. Per germline, CDR1 SGHKS and CDR2 YYEKEE (reference sequence). V gave up 1 base and J gave up 5 bases; unmatched junction bases: 11. The CDR3 loop spans 17 amino acids. The CDR3 DNA follows: TGTGCCAGCAGCTTGCCTTACCCACTAGCGGGGCGTGAGACCCAGTACTTC. The encoded protein is CASSLPYPLAGRETQYF.

The sample holds many counts of this clonotype. The rearrangement joins TRBV5-1 to TRBJ1-2, with D uncertain. The V gene's germline CDR1 is SGHRS and CDR2 YFSETQ. The CDR3 extends over 12 amino acids. V was trimmed by 5 bases and J by 5 bases, leaving 10 bases between them. CDR3 loop: CASSYGEYGYTF. The CDR3 DNA reads TGCGCCAGCAGTTACGGGGAATATGGCTACACCTTC.

In its sample, this clonotype was seen a few times. The rearrangement joins TRBV12-5 to TRBJ1-4; D is possibly TRBD1 (5 bases). The CDR3 spans 14 residues. Germline assignment: CDR1 LGHNT and CDR2 FRNRAP. The germline V and J ends were trimmed by 4 bases and 7 bases, with 13 bases remaining between them. CDR3 in DNA: TGTGCTAGTGGTTCGGGCGGGGACCGTGAAAAACTGTTTTTT. It specifies CASGSGGDREKLFF.

This chain connects TRBV4-1 to TRBJ1-6; possible D gene TRBD1, 5 bases. V was clipped by 1 base and J by 5 bases, with 12 bases between them. The CDR3 is 16 amino acids. Looked up from germline, CDR1 is MGHRA and CDR2 is YSYEKL. CDR3 sequence (DNA): TGCGCCAGCAGCCAAGTGGCAGGGAAAAATAATTCACCCCTCCACTTT. Encoded protein: CASSQVAGKNNSPLHF.

This clonotype was counted a few times. V and J are TRBV20-1 and TRBJ2-5, with 10 bases that match TRBD2. CDR1 DFQATT and CDR2 SNEGSKA come from the germline V gene (reference sequence). This CDR3 contains 16 residues. The V gene end was trimmed by 0 bases and the J gene end by 5 bases; junction bases not matched to a gene: 9. The CDR3 reads CSARDRSSGRLETQYF. The CDR3 nucleotides are TGCAGTGCTAGAGATCGATCTAGCGGGAGACTGGAGACCCAGTACTTC.

This clonotype came up a few times. V is TRBV11-2 and J is TRBJ1-2, with a possible D match to TRBD1 (6 bases). The V gene's germline CDR1 is SGHAT and CDR2 FQNNGV. The CDR3 spans 14 residues. Trimming shortened V by 5 bases and J by 4 bases, and 14 bases separated the two germline ends. The CDR3 nucleotides are TGTGCCAGCAGCACCTGGGGGGCGAGCTATGGCTACACCTTC. It yields the protein CASSTWGASYGYTF.

A note on this clonotype: An end of the junction does not agree with germline; a read error may underlie this. This sequence joins TRBV3-1 and TRBJ2-1; TRBD2 agrees at 7 bases. CDR3 length: 16 amino acids. CDR1 and CDR2 (germline): LGHDT, YNNKEL (reference sequence). CDR3 nucleotides: TGTGCCAGCAGCCAAGATAGGACTAGTTTGGGCCTCGGAGAGAGTTTC. It specifies CASSQDRTSLGLGESF.

The rearrangement uses TRBV12-3 or TRBV12-4 and TRBJ1-1, with D possibly being TRBD1 (6 bases). This CDR3 is 15 amino acids long. V was pared by 3 bases and J by 1 base, with 12 bases between. The CDR3 sequence: CASSFPDRPNTEAFF. CDR3 bases: TGTGCCAGCAGTTTCCCGGACAGACCGAACACTGAAGCTTTCTTT.